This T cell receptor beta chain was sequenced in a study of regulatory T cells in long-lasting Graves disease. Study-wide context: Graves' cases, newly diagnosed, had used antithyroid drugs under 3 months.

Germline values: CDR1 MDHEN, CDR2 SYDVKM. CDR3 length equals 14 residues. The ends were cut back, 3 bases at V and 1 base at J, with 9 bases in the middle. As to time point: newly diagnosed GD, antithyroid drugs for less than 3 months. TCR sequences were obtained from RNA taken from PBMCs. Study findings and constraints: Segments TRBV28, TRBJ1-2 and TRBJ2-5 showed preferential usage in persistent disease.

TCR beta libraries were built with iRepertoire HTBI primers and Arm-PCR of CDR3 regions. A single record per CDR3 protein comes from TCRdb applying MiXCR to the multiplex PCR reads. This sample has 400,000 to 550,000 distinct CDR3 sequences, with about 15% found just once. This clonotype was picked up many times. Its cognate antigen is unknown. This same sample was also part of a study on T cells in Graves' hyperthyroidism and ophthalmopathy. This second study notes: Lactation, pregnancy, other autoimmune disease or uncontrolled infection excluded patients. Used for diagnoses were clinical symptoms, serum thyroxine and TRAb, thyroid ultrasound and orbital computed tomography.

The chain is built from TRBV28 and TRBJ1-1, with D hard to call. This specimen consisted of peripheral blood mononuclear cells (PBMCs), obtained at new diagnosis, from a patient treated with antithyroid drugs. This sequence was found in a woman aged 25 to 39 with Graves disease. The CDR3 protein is CASSFFPGNTEAFF. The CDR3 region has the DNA TGTGCCAGCAGTTTTTTTCCGGGGAACACTGAAGCTTTCTTT. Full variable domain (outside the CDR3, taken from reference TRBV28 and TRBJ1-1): DVKVTQSSRYLVKRTGEKVFLECVQDMDHENMFWYRQDPGLGLRLIYFSYDVKMKEKGDIPEGYSVSREKKERFSLILESASTNQTSMYLCASSFFPGNTEAFFGQGTRLTVV.